Below, one T cell receptor beta chain is given with its context. The target antigen is unknown. TCRdb reprocessed the RT-PCR reads via MiXCR and lists one record per CDR3 protein. The sample lists 450,000 to 700,000 distinct CDR3 sequences, approximately 15% occurring once. This specimen belongs to a study of response to subunit inactivated influenza vaccine. General study results and limits: Few additional T cells are recruited per seasonal influenza vaccination, authors suggested.

V was cut by 0 bases and J by 0 bases, with 9 bases left in between. This CDR3 contains 16 residues. In germline, CDR1 is MNHEY, CDR2 SVGAGI. The sample consisted of PBMCs from blood, taken 11 to 12 days after vaccination. The chain combines TRBV6-5 with TRBJ2-1, with D perhaps matching TRBD1 or TRBD2 (5 bases each). The receptor was isolated from a man in his forties or fifties who received an inactivated influenza vaccine. CDR3 amino acids: CASSYSRGSSYNEQFF. For the CDR3, the DNA is TGTGCCAGCAGTTACTCGAGGGGCAGCTCCTACAATGAGCAGTTCTTC.